This entry features one T cell receptor beta chain sequence. The target antigen is unknown. V lost 8 bases and J 9 bases, leaving 17 bases between the germline ends. CDR1 is MNHEY, CDR2 SMNVEV, per germline (reference sequence). The CDR3 runs 13 residues. The PCR employed 60 Vbeta primers together with 13 Jbeta primers. Sequencing used immunoSEQ multiplex PCR; TCRdb keeps in-frame clones, though not all of them. The table shows about 130,000 clones, with about 80% occurring only once. The sample comes from a study of cytomegalovirus exposure and HLA in healthy donors. Study findings and constraints: The study reported that TCR beta sequences accurately predicted HLA-A and HLA-B alleles in most subjects.

The clonotype was recovered from a male donor in good health and CMV-seronegative. The chain combines TRBV27 with TRBJ2-1; a weak D match, TRBD1 (6 bases). Sequenced material: PBMCs. As DNA, the CDR3 is TGTGCCAGCGGACGAGTACAGGGAGTTGAGCAGTTCTTC. This gives the protein CASGRVQGVEQFF.